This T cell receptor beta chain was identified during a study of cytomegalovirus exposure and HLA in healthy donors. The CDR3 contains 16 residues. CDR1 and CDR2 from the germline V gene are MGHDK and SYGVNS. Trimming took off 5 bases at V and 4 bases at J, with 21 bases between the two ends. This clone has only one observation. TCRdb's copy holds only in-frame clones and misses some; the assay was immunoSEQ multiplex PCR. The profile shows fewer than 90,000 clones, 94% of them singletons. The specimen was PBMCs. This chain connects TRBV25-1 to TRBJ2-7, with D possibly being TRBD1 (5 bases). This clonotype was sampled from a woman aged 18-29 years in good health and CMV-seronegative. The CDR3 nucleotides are TGTGCCAGCAGTCCAACGGACACCCTCCCGCTATACGAGCAGTACTTC. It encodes CASSPTDTLPLYEQYF.